This entry lists 27 T cell receptor beta chains sequenced from one sample in a study of early T cells in non-severe SARS-CoV-2 infection. TCRdb analysed the 5' RACE reads with MiXCR anew, one entry per CDR3 protein. In the table there are some 26,000 distinct CDR3 sequences, approximately 5% of which are singletons. Sequenced input: whole blood. All receptors derive from an adult who was a healthcare worker with PCR-confirmed SARS-CoV-2 infection or an uninfected control (not recorded which).

This clonotype has just a few counts. The V call is TRBV7-3, the J call TRBJ1-6, with TRBD1 matching over 11 bases. Germline V gene sequence: CDR1 SGHTA, CDR2 FQGTGA. The junction had 8 bases not matched to a gene; V was cut back by 5 bases and J by 8 bases. This CDR3 is built from 16 residues. CDR3 in amino acids: CASSPTGTGGYSPLHF. As DNA, the CDR3 is TGTGCCAGCAGCCCGACCGGGACAGGGGGTTATTCACCCCTCCACTTT.

The V gene is TRBV3-1, the J gene TRBJ2-1; TRBD2 aligns across 9 bases. Unmatched junction bases numbered 3, after V lost 1 base and J lost 5 bases. This CDR3 has 15 amino acids. Germline assignment: CDR1 LGHDT and CDR2 YNNKEL (reference sequence). The CDR3 sequence: CASSQGGRGHNEQFF. CDR3 bases: TGTGCCAGCAGCCAAGGCGGGAGGGGGCACAATGAGCAGTTCTTC.

V gene TRBV6-1 combines with J gene TRBJ2-7; 8 nucleotides line up with TRBD1. Per the germline V gene, CDR1 is MNHNS and CDR2 is SASEGT. The CDR3 contains 16 residues. With 4 bases clipped from V and 9 bases from J, the junction kept 17 bases outside the gene matches. The CDR3 DNA sequence: TGTGCCAGCAGTGTCTTTGCCGGGACAGGTACTATGGGGCAGTACTTC. Translation: CASSVFAGTGTMGQYF.

This clonotype was recorded at least ten times. The gene calls are TRBV6-5 and TRBJ1-1, with a tentative D call TRBD1 (5 bases). Trimming shortened V by 5 bases and J by 6 bases, and 22 bases separated the two germline ends. Germline CDR1 and CDR2: MNHEY and SVGAGI. The CDR3 spans 16 residues. The CDR3 here is CASSQTGAAASAEAFF. DNA of the CDR3: TGTGCCAGCAGTCAAACAGGTGCCGCGGCTAGCGCTGAAGCTTTCTTT.

This clonotype was recorded a few times. The chain has TRBV20-1 and TRBJ2-7, with 7 bases aligning to TRBD2. This CDR3 contains 14 residues. Germline CDR1 reads DFQATT; CDR2 reads SNEGSKA (reference sequence). V lost 2 bases to trimming and J lost 6 bases; unmatched junction nucleotides: 10. The CDR3 DNA is TGCAGTGCTAGAAACCCTAGCGGCCTGCCCGAGCAGTACTTC. It yields the protein CSARNPSGLPEQYF.

V and J are TRBV12-3 or TRBV12-4 and TRBJ2-7; D call uncertain. The CDR3 runs to 13 residues. V lost 7 bases and J lost 9, with 19 bases in between. CDR3: CASTTLPGRGQYF. Written as DNA, the CDR3 is TGTGCCAGCACCACGCTTCCTGGGCGCGGGCAGTACTTC.

This clonotype has a handful of counts. This chain joins TRBV3-1 and TRBJ2-7, with 10 bases matching TRBD2. CDR3 length: 16 residues. The V segment lost 4 bases and the J segment 2 bases; nucleotides outside the gene matches: 8. CDR1 and CDR2 (germline): LGHDT, YNNKEL (reference sequence). For the CDR3, the DNA is TGTGCCAGCAGCCCGCCTGAGAGCGGGAGGGCCTACGAGCAGTACTTC. Encoded protein: CASSPPESGRAYEQYF.

This clonotype was seen many times. The CDR3 DNA is TGCGCCAGCAGTGAATGGGGGACCACTGAAGCTTTCTTT. As protein: CASSEWGTTEAFF. The chain uses TRBV10-2 and TRBJ1-1, with TRBD1 as a possible D gene (5 bases). V lost 3 bases and J lost 4, with 9 bases in between. The CDR3 is 13 amino acids. Germline loops: CDR1 WSHSY, CDR2 SAAADI.

There are many counts of this clonotype. The gene calls are TRBV11-2 and TRBJ2-1; 7 bases are shared with TRBD1. V trimming: 7 bases; J trimming: 9 bases; junction bases outside the gene matches: 6. The germline gives CDR1 SGHAT, CDR2 FQNNGV. CDR3 size: 12 residues. The CDR3 DNA follows: TGTGCCAGCACCAACACAGGGGCTGAGCAGTTCTTC. Amino acids: CASTNTGAEQFF.

This clonotype has ten or more counts. This chain links TRBV20-1 with TRBJ1-3; D is uncertain. The CDR3 contains 15 residues. Germline lookup yields CDR1 DFQATT and CDR2 SNEGSKA (reference sequence). Trimming took off 0 bases at V and 0 bases at J, with 9 bases between the two ends. The CDR3 loop reads CSARDRQSSGNTIYF. DNA of the CDR3: TGCAGTGCTAGAGATCGCCAGAGCTCTGGAAACACCATATATTTT.

In this sample, this clonotype turned up a few times. DNA for the CDR3: TGTGCCACCAGCAGGACCGGGACAGGGTGGACCGAGCAGTACTTC. Translated, it gives CATSRTGTGWTEQYF. J is TRBJ2-7 and V is TRBV15, with 9 nucleotides matching TRBD1. Trimming cost V 3 bases and J 6 bases; bases outside gene matches: 9. The CDR3 covers 15 residues. The germline V gene has CDR1 LNHNV and CDR2 YYDKDF (reference sequence).

In this sample, this clonotype turned up a few times. V is TRBV18 and J is TRBJ2-3; 9 bases are a match to TRBD2. This CDR3 is built from 17 residues. The ends lost 0 bases at V and 4 bases at J; junction bases unmatched: 8. Per the germline V gene, CDR1 is KGHSH and CDR2 is LQKENI. The CDR3 nucleotides are TGTGCCAGCTCACCACCGGGGGCTAGCGGGGTCGCAGATACGCAGTATTTT. Residues: CASSPPGASGVADTQYF.

This clonotype came up many times. The chain is built from TRBV24-1 and TRBJ2-3; the match to TRBD1 covers 9 bases. Looked up from germline, CDR1 is KGHDR and CDR2 is SFDVKD. This CDR3 has 16 amino acids. After removal of 3 bases from V and 3 bases from J, the junction contained 6 bases not matched to a gene. The CDR3 DNA reads as TGTGCCACCAGTGATGCCGGGACAGGGTGGACAGATACGCAGTATTTT. Its protein is CATSDAGTGWTDTQYF.

This clonotype was recorded many times. The CDR3 DNA reads as TGTGCCAGCACCCAAAGCCCACCCTTCTCCTCTGGGGCCAACGTCCTGACTTTC. Its translation is CASTQSPPFSSGANVLTF. The J gene is TRBJ2-6, the V gene TRBV6-5; D unresolved. The CDR3 extends over 18 amino acids. Germline CDR1 reads MNHEY; CDR2 reads SVGAGI. V was clipped by 7 bases and J by 0 bases, with 19 bases between them.

In this sample, this clonotype turned up many times. This chain links TRBV12-5 with TRBJ2-3, with D perhaps assigned TRBD1 or TRBD2 (5 bases each). Germline V CDR1 and CDR2: LGHNT, FRNRAP. Trimming left V 5 bases short and J 6 bases short, with 18 bases between. The CDR3 contains 15 residues. CDR3 nucleotide sequence: TGTGCTAGTGGTCTCGGGACGGTCCAAGAGGATACGCAGTATTTT. Translating gives CASGLGTVQEDTQYF.

This clonotype has more than one count but fewer than ten. The V gene is TRBV7-2, the J gene TRBJ2-2; D assignment may be TRBD1 or TRBD2 (6 bases each). CDR1 SGHTA and CDR2 FQGNSA come from the germline V gene. CDR3 length: 16 residues. V was trimmed by 2 bases and J by 2 bases, leaving 12 bases between them. CDR3 sequence reads: CASSLSRGLNTGELFF. CDR3 nucleotide sequence: TGTGCCAGCAGCTTAAGCAGGGGACTTAACACCGGGGAGCTGTTTTTT.

This clonotype was seen at least ten times. V gene TRBV24-1 combines with J gene TRBJ2-1; 11 nucleotides match TRBD2. This CDR3 comprises 16 residues. Germline CDR1 and CDR2: KGHDR and SFDVKD. V was clipped by 3 bases and J by 7 bases; unmatched bases: 7. The CDR3 loop reads CATSDPTSGRANEQFF. CDR3 DNA sequence: TGTGCCACCAGTGATCCCACTAGCGGGAGAGCAAATGAGCAGTTCTTC.

This clonotype has ten or more counts. The J gene is TRBJ1-1, the V gene TRBV7-9; D call uncertain. V dropped 5 bases and J dropped 1 base, with 11 bases sitting between them. This CDR3 is 14 amino acids long. Germline V gives CDR1 SEHNR, CDR2 FQNEAQ (reference sequence). In nucleotides, the CDR3 is TGTGCCAGCAGCCCAGCCTACGGGAACACTGAAGCTTTCTTT. Its translation is CASSPAYGNTEAFF.

Many counts were recorded for this clonotype. V usage is TRBV15 and J usage is TRBJ2-2, with TRBD1 identical over 8 bases. CDR3 length: 16 amino acids. The germline gives CDR1 LNHNV, CDR2 YYDKDF (reference sequence). V shed 3 bases and J 1 base; nucleotides not matched to a gene: 4. This chain's CDR3 is CATSRHGTGNTGELFF. CDR3 DNA: TGTGCCACCAGCAGGCACGGGACAGGGAACACCGGGGAGCTGTTTTTT.

This clonotype was observed many times. This chain joins TRBV7-2 and TRBJ1-2, with 10 bases fitting TRBD1. CDR3 size: 15 residues. The V segment lost 5 bases and the J segment 3 bases; nucleotides outside the gene matches: 6. CDR1 and CDR2 (germline): SGHTA, FQGNSA. The CDR3 nucleotides are TGTGCCAGCAGCCTACGACAGGGGGCGGACTATGGCTACACCTTC. Amino acids: CASSLRQGADYGYTF. The entire variable domain, with the rest obtained from reference TRBV7-2 and TRBJ1-2, is as follows: GAGVSQSPSNKVTEKGKDVELRCDPISGHTALYWYRQSLGQGLEFLIYFQGNSAPDKSGLPSDRFSAERTGGSVSTLTIQRTQQEDSAVYLCASSLRQGADYGYTFGSGTRLTVV.

The chain couples TRBV3-1 to TRBJ2-1; 9 nucleotides match TRBD2. The J segment lost 4 bases and the V segment lost 4 bases, leaving 5 bases of the junction unmatched. The CDR3 length is 15 residues. Germline V gives CDR1 LGHDT, CDR2 YNNKEL (reference sequence). The chain's CDR3 is CASSPAGGLYNEQFF. CDR3 nucleotide sequence: TGTGCCAGCAGCCCCGCGGGGGGGCTGTACAATGAGCAGTTCTTC.

This rearrangement joins TRBV28 to TRBJ2-5; D call uncertain. The CDR3 spans 14 residues. V lost 2 bases and J lost 5, with 12 bases in between. Germline assignment: CDR1 MDHEN and CDR2 SYDVKM. The CDR3 region is CASSLGRAQETQYF. The DNA for the CDR3 is TGTGCCAGCAGTTTAGGCCGAGCTCAGGAGACCCAGTACTTC.

This clonotype was recorded at least ten times. The V and J genes are TRBV25-1 and TRBJ1-1; no firm D call. The CDR3 spans 14 residues. CDR1 is MGHDK and CDR2 is SYGVNS in the germline V gene. Trimming left V 5 bases short and J 11 bases short, with 21 bases between. The CDR3 spells CASSSPGKLDEAFF. The CDR3 nucleotides read TGTGCCAGCAGTTCTCCCGGCAAACTCGACGAGGCTTTCTTT. Full variable domain (remainder filled in from reference TRBV25-1 and TRBJ1-1): EADIYQTPRYLVIGTGKKITLECSQTMGHDKMYWYQQDPGMELHLIHYSYGVNSTEKGDLSSESTVSRIRTEHFPLTLESARPSHTSQYLCASSSPGKLDEAFFGQGTRLTVV.

This clonotype was found a few times. The chain couples TRBV29-1 to TRBJ2-2; D call uncertain. The CDR3 is made up of 12 amino acids. Looked up from germline, CDR1 is SQVTM and CDR2 is ANQGSEA. The V end was cut by 8 bases, the J end by 1 base, with 8 bases between. CDR3 DNA: TGCAGCTTTAGAGTGAACACCGGGGAGCTGTTTTTT. Protein sequence: CSFRVNTGELFF.

This clonotype came up many times. V usage is TRBV20-1 and J usage is TRBJ1-2, with D perhaps matching TRBD1 (5 bases). Germline CDR1 DFQATT, CDR2 SNEGSKA (reference sequence). CDR3 length: 14 residues. The V end was cut by 3 bases, the J end by 0 bases, with 11 bases between. CDR3 residues: CSARAGRSNYGYTF. Written as DNA, the CDR3 is TGCAGTGCTAGGGCAGGGCGGTCTAACTATGGCTACACCTTC.

This clonotype was counted at least ten times. The chain employs TRBV6-6 and TRBJ2-7; 8 nucleotides align to TRBD1. Germline-derived CDR1 and CDR2 are MNHNY and SVGAGI (reference sequence). V gave up 8 bases and J gave up 5 bases; unmatched junction bases: 14. The CDR3 loop spans 15 amino acids. The DNA for the CDR3 is TGTGCCAGCTCCGGGTCCCGGACAGGGAGTGACGAGCAGTACTTC. Its translation: CASSGSRTGSDEQYF.

The chain recombines TRBV6-1 with TRBJ2-3; the match to TRBD1 covers 11 bases. The J segment lost 4 bases and the V segment lost 8 bases, leaving 8 bases of the junction unmatched. This CDR3 region has 15 residues. CDR1 is MNHNS and CDR2 is SASEGT in the germline V gene. Here the CDR3 reads CASPRDRGYSDTQYF. As DNA, the CDR3 is TGTGCCAGCCCTAGGGACAGGGGGTATTCAGATACGCAGTATTTT.